Listed here is a single T cell receptor (beta chain). The data derive from a study of T cell repertoires in cytomegalovirus infection. Turning to the study itself: In public TCR beta signatures, there were indications of both CMV infection and matching HLA type.

MiXCR was run by TCRdb on the reads, yielding one entry per CDR3 protein. The sample carries approximately 550,000 distinct CDR3 sequences, 16% recorded once. CDR3 length: 14 residues. Trimming cost V 5 bases and J 4 bases; bases outside gene matches: 8. Germline-derived CDR1 and CDR2 are DFQATT and SNEGSKA (reference sequence). Sequences were obtained from CD8+ T cells from PBMCs. The receptor comes from a human donor in good health (CMV status not recorded). Some clones in this sample may be carry-over from other donors' samples. The chain employs TRBV20-1 and TRBJ1-2, with 9 bases matching TRBD1. CDR3 nucleotides: TGCAGTGCTTTGGACAGGGGATCTTCCTATGGCTACACCTTC. This gives the protein CSALDRGSSYGYTF.